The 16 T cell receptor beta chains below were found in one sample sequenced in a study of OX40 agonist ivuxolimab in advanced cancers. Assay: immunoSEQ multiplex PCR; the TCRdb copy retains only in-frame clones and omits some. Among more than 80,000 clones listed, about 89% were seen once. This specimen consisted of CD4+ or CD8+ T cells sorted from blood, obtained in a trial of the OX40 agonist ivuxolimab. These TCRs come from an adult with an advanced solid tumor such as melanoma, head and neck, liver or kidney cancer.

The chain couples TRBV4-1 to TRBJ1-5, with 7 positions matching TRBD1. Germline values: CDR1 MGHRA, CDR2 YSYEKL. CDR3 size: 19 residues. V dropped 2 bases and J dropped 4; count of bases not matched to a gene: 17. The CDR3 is CASSQTWGTAPPPNQPQHF. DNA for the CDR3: TGCGCCAGCAGCCAAACCTGGGGGACAGCCCCACCGCCAAATCAGCCCCAGCATTTT.

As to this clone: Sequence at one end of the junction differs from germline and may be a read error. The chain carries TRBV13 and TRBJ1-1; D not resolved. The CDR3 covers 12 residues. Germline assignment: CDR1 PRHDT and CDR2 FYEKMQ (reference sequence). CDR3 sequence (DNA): TGTGCCAGCAGCGTAGGACCGGAATGGGCTTTCTTT. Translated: CASSVGPEWAFF.

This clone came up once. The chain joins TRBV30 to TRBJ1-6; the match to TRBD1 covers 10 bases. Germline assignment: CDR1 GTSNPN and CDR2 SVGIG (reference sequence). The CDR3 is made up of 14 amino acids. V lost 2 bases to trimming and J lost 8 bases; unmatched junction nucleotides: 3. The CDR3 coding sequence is TGTGCCTGGAGTAACGGACAGGGGGATTCACCCCTCCACTTT. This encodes CAWSNGQGDSPLHF.

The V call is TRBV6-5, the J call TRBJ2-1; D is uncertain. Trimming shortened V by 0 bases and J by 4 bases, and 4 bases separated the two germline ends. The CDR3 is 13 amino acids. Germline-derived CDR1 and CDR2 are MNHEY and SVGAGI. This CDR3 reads CASSYSRYNEQFF. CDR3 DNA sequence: TGTGCCAGCAGTTACTCGAGGTACAATGAGCAGTTCTTC.

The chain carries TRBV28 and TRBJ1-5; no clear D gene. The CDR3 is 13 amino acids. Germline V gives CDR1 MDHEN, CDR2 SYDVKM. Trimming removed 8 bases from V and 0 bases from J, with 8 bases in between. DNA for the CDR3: TGTGCCAGCTTGAGTTATAGCAATCAGCCCCAGCATTTT. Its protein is CASLSYSNQPQHF.

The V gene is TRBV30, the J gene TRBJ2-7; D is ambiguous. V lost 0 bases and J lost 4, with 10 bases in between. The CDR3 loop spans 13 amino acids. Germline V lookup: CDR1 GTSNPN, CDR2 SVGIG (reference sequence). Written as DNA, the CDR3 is TGTGCCTGGAGTGTAGGCGGAACTTACGAGCAGTACGTC. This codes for CAWSVGGTYEQYV.

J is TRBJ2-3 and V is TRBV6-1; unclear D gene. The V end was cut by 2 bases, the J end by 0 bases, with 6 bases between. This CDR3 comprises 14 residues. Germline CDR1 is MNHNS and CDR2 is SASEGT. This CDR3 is CASSELGSTDTQYF. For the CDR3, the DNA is TGTGCCAGCAGTGAACTCGGAAGCACAGATACGCAGTATTTT.

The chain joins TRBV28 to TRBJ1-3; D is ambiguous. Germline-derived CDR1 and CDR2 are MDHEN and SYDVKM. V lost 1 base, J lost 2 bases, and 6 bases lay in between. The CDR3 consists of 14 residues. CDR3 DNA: TGTGCCAGCAGTTTATTCACCCCTGGAAACACCATATATTTT. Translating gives CASSLFTPGNTIYF.

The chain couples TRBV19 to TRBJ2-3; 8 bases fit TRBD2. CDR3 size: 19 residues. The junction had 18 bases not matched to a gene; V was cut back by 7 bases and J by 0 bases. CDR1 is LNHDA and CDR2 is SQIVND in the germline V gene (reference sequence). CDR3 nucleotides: TGTGCCAGTAAAGGTAGCGGGATACAAGTTAGTACTAGCACAGATACGCAGTATTTT. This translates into CASKGSGIQVSTSTDTQYF. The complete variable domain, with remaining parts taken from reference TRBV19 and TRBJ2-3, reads DGGITQSPKYLFRKEGQNVTLSCEQNLNHDAMYWYRQDPGQGLRLIYYSQIVNDFQKGDIAEGYSVSREKKESFPLTVTSAQKNPTAFYLCASKGSGIQVSTSTDTQYFGPGTRLTVL.

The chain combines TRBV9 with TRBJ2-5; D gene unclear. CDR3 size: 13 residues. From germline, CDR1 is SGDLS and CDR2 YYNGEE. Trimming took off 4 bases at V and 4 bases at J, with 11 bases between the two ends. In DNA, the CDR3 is TGTGCCAGCAGCTTCATACCGGGAGAGACCCAGTACTTC. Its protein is CASSFIPGETQYF. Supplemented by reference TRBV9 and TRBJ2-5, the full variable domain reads DSGVTQTPKHLITATGQRVTLRCSPRSGDLSVYWYQQSLDQGLQFLIQYYNGEERAKGNILERFSAQQFPDLHSELNLSSLELGDSALYFCASSFIPGETQYFGPGTRLLVL.

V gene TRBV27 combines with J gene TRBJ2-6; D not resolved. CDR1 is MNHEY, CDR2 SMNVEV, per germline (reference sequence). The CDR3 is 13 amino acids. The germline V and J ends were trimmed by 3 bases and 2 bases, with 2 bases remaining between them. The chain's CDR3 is CASSFAGANVLTF. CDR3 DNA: TGTGCCAGCAGTTTCGCTGGGGCCAACGTCCTGACTTTC. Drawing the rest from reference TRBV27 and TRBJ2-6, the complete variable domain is EAQVTQNPRYLITVTGKKLTVTCSQNMNHEYMSWYRQDPGLGLRQIYYSMNVEVTDKGDVPEGYKVSRKEKRNFPLILESPSPNQTSLYFCASSFAGANVLTFGAGSRLTVL.

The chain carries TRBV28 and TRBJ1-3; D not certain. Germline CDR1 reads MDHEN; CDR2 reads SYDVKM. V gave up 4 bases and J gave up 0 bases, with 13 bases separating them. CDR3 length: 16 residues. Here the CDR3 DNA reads TGTGCCAGCAGTTCCCTCCGGGAGAGCTCTGGAAACACCATATATTTT. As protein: CASSSLRESSGNTIYF. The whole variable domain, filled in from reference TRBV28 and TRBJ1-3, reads DVKVTQSSRYLVKRTGEKVFLECVQDMDHENMFWYRQDPGLGLRLIYFSYDVKMKEKGDIPEGYSVSREKKERFSLILESASTNQTSMYLCASSSLRESSGNTIYFGEGSWLTVV.

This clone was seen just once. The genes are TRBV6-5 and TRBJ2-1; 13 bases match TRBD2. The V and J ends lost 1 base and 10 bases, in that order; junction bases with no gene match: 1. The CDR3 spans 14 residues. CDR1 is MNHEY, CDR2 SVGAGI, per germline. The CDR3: CASSYWTSGREQFF. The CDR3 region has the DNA TGTGCCAGCAGTTACTGGACTAGCGGGAGAGAGCAGTTCTTC.

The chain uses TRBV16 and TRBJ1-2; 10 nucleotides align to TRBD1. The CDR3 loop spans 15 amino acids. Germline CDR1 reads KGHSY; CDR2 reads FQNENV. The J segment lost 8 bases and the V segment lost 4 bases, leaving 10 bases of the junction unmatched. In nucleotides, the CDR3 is TGTGCCAGCAGCCGCCCGGGACAGGGGAAGGAAGGCTACACCTTC. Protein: CASSRPGQGKEGYTF. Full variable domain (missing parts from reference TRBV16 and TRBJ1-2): GEEVAQTPKHLVRGEGQKAKLYCAPIKGHSYVFWYQQVLKNEFKFLISFQNENVFDETGMPKERFSAKCLPNSPCSLEIQATKLEDSAVYFCASSRPGQGKEGYTFGSGTRLTVV.

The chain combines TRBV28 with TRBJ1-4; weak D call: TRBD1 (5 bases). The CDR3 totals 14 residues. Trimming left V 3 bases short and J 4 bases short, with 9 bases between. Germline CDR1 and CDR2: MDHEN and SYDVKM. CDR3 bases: TGTGCCAGCAGTTTTTGGCAGGGTAATGAAAAACTGTTTTTT. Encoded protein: CASSFWQGNEKLFF.

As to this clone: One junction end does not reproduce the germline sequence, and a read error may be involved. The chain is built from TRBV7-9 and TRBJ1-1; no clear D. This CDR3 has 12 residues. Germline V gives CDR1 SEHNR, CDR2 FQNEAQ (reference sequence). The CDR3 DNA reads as TGTGCCAGCAGATTAGCCCAGACTGAAGCTTTCTTT. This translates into CASRLAQTEAFF.